Sequencing of this TCR beta chain was carried out in a study of T cells after posttransplantation cyclophosphamide. The study's findings and limits: Blood and skin or GI T cell repertoires showed limited TRB overlap. Later post-transplant blood repertoires were often dominated by donor CD8+ memory clones.

In regard to this clone: The target antigen is unknown.

Clones were sequenced by immunoSEQ multiplex PCR, and TCRdb holds only the in-frame ones, with some missing. The repertoire holds some 4,300 clones, with about 61% as singletons. The CDR3 sequence is 14 residues long. The germline V gene encodes CDR1 SNHLY and CDR2 FYNNEI. V lost 4 bases and J 3 bases, leaving 12 bases between the germline ends. The related graft donor's blood sample was taken on the day of bone marrow donation. The sequenced material came from memory CD8+ T cells sorted from blood. The origin of this receptor is a woman in her sixties or seventies in good health, CMV-negative, and a related stem cell transplant donor. V is TRBV2 and J is TRBJ1-2, with D possibly TRBD1 on 6 matching bases. The CDR3 sequence is CASSGLEGDYGYTF. CDR3 in DNA: TGTGCCAGCAGTGGTCTTGAGGGGGACTATGGCTACACCTTC.